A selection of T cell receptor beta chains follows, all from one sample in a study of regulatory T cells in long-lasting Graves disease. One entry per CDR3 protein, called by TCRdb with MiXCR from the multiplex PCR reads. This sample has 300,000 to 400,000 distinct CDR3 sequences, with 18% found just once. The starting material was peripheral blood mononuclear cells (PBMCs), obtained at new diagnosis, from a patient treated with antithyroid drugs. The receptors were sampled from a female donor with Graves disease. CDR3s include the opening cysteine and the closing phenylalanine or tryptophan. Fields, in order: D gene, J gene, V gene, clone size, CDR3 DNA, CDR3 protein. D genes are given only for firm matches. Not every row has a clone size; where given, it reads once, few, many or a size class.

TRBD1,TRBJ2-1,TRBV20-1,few,TGCAGTGCACACAGAGCTCAGGGGGCCTGGGGGGTGGTGCAGTTCTTC,CSAHRAQGAWGVVQFF
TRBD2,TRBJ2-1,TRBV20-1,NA,TGCAGTGCTAGAGATCTTAGCGGGAGTAACAATGAGCAGTTCTTC,CSARDLSGSNNEQFF
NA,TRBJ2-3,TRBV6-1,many,TGTGCCAGCAGTGAAGCCATCACAGATACGCAGTATTTT,CASSEAITDTQYF
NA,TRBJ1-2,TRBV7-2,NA,TGTGCCAGCAGCTTAGATGGGGGGCTTGGGTATGGCTACACCTTC,CASSLDGGLGYGYTF
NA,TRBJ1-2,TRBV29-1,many,TGCAGCGTTGAATCCCCCCATGGCTACACCTTC,CSVESPHGYTF
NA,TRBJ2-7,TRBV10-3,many,TGTGCCATCAGTGAGTCGAATGCGGGATCTAGAGGGCGCTACGAGCAGTACTTC,CAISESNAGSRGRYEQYF
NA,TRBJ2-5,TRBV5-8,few,TGTGCCAGCAGCTTGTTCCTAGCGCGAGAAGAGACCCAGTACTTC,CASSLFLAREETQYF
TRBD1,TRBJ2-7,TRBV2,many,TGTGCCAGCAGTGACTCTCAGACAGGGGGTATTTACGAGCAGTACTTC,CASSDSQTGGIYEQYF
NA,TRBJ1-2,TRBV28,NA,TGTGCCAGCCGGCAGGGCGTGTATGGCTACACCTTC,CASRQGVYGYTF
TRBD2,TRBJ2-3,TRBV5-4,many,TGTGCCAGCATGGCGGGAGGCCGCACAGATACGCAGTATTTT,CASMAGGRTDTQYF
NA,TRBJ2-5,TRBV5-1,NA,TGCGCCAGCAGCAGCCCGGACCTGGTGCGAGGGGGTCCGCAAGGAGAGACCCAGTACTTC,CASSSPDLVRGGPQGETQYF
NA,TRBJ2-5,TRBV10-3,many,TGTGCCATCAGTGAAACTTCAGGGAATTCAGAGACCCAGTACTTC,CAISETSGNSETQYF
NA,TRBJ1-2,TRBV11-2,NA,TGTGCCAGCAGCCAACGGGATTCCGGGGCACCCTACTATGGCTACACCTTC,CASSQRDSGAPYYGYTF
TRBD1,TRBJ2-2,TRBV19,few,TGTGCCAGTCACACCGGGACAGTGAACACCGGGGAGCTGTTTTTT,CASHTGTVNTGELFF
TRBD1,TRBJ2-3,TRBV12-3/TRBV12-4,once,TGTGCCAGCAGGAGACAGGGGATGTCGACAGATACGCAGTATTTT,CASRRQGMSTDTQYF
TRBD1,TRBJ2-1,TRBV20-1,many,TGCAGTGCACCGGACAGGGACAATGAGCAGTTCTTC,CSAPDRDNEQFF
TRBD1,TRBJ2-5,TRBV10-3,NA,TGTGCCAGTTACCGACAGGGACAAGAGACCCAGTACTTC,CASYRQGQETQYF
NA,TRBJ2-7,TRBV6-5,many,TGTGCCAGCAGTTACTCTGGTATCTCCTACGAGCAGTACTTC,CASSYSGISYEQYF
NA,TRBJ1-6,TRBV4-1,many,TGCGCCAGCACCGCAAGGGGGACGGGCAGGGCCTTTTTTTCACCCCTCCACTTT,CASTARGTGRAFFSPLHF
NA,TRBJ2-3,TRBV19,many,TGTGCCAGTAGTATAGTCGGAGGGAGCACAGATACGCAGTATTTT,CASSIVGGSTDTQYF
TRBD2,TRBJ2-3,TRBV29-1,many,TGCAGCGTTGCGGGGTTAGCGGGAGGACCAGATACGCAGTATTTT,CSVAGLAGGPDTQYF
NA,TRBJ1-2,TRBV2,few,TGTGCCAGCAGTGAATCTTACAGGGCCTACGGCTACACCTTC,CASSESYRAYGYTF
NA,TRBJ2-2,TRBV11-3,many,TGTGCCAGCAGCTCAAAACCCCTTAGGAACACCGGGGAGCTGTTTTTT,CASSSKPLRNTGELFF
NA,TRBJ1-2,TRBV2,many,TGTGCCAGCCCCCTGGAGGGGCGGTCCAGAGGCTACACCTTC,CASPLEGRSRGYTF
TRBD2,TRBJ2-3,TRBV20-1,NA,TGCAGTGCTAGACCTCTAGCGGGAGGGATCACAGATACGCAGTATTTT,CSARPLAGGITDTQYF
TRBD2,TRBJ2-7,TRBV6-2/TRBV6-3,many,TGTGCCAGCAGTGAACTCCTGACAGCGGGGTTTGAGTACTTC,CASSELLTAGFEYF
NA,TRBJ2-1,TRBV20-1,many,TGCAGTGCTAGTGGGACTCTTACCTACAATGAGCAGTTCTTC,CSASGTLTYNEQFF
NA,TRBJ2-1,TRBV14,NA,TGTGCCAGCAGCCCCCTAAGCGATGAGCAGTTCTTC,CASSPLSDEQFF
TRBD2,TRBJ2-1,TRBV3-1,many,TGTGCCAGCAGCCAAGATCCCGGCGGGAGGGCCAGGGCTGAGCAGTTCTTC,CASSQDPGGRARAEQFF
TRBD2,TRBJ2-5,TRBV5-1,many,TGCGCCAGCAGGCAGACTAGCGGAGAAGAGACCCAGTACTTC,CASRQTSGEETQYF
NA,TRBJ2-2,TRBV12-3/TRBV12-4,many,TGTGCCAGCCAGACAACAGGACCTTACTTCACCGGGGAGCTGTTTTTT,CASQTTGPYFTGELFF
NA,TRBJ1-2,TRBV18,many,TGTGCCAGCTCACCATCACAGGGTTTAGACTATGGCTACACCTTC,CASSPSQGLDYGYTF
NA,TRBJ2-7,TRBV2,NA,TGTGCCATCTCGACAGGCCCCTACGAGCAGTACTTC,CAISTGPYEQYF
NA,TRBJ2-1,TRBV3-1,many,TGTGCCAGCAGCCACTCCTGGCACAATGAGCAGTTCTTC,CASSHSWHNEQFF
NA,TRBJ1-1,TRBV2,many,TGTGCCAGCAGTGAAGGGTGGACTGACACTGAAGCTTTCTTT,CASSEGWTDTEAFF
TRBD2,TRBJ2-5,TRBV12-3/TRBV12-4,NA,TGTGCCAGCAGTCCTAGAGCGGGAGGGGCAGCGGGGGAGACCCAGTACTTC,CASSPRAGGAAGETQYF
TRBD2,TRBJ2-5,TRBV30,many,TGTGCCTGGAGTCTTCGGACTAGCGGAGAGACCCAGTACTTC,CAWSLRTSGETQYF
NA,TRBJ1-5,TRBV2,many,TGTGCCAGCAGGCCGACAGAGAATAGCAATCAGCCCCAGCATTTT,CASRPTENSNQPQHF
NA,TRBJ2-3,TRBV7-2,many,TGTGCCAGCAGCTTAAGGGCGGTGGGCACAGATACGCAGTATTTT,CASSLRAVGTDTQYF
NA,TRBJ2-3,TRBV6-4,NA,TGTGCCAGCAGTGAGGGAGGAGAGACAGATACGCAGTATTTT,CASSEGGETDTQYF
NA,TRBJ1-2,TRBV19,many,TGTGCCAGTAGTTATAAGGGATCCTATGGCTACACCTTC,CASSYKGSYGYTF
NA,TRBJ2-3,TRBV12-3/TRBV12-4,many,TGTGCCAGCAGTTCCCTCCACTTGACAGCCCCCCGGGCAGATACGCAGTATTTT,CASSSLHLTAPRADTQYF
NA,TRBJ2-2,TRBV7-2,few,TGTGCCGGGGACAGCGGGAGAGCCGGGGAGCTGTTTTTT,CAGDSGRAGELFF
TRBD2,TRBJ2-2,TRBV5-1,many,TGCGCCAGCAGTGGACTAGCGGGCGTCGTCGTCGCCGGGGAGCTGTTTTTT,CASSGLAGVVVAGELFF
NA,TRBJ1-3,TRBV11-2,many,TGTGCCAGCAGCCTTGGGGCGATTCTCGGAAACACCATATATTTT,CASSLGAILGNTIYF
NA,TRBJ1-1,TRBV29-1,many,TGCAGCGTTGAAGATCGCTCGTCCGAGGGAGCTTTCTTT,CSVEDRSSEGAFF
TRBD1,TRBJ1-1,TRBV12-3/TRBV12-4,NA,TGTGCCAGCAGTTTAGGTGGGCGGCAGGGGGCGAAGTCTGAAGCTTTCTTT,CASSLGGRQGAKSEAFF
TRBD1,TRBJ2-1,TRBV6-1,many,TGTGCCAGCAGTCATGGACAGGTCAATGAGCAGTTCTTC,CASSHGQVNEQFF
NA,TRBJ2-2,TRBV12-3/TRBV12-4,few,TGTGCCAGCAGTAACATTGGGGGCACCGGGGAGCTGTTTTTT,CASSNIGGTGELFF
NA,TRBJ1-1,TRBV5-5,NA,TGTGCCAGCAGGGAGGTCCCGAGGGACACTGAAGCTTTCTTT,CASREVPRDTEAFF
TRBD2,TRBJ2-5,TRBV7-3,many,TGTGCCAGCACCCGCTTGGCAGCGCGACTAGCGGCCCAAGAGACCCAGTACTTC,CASTRLAARLAAQETQYF
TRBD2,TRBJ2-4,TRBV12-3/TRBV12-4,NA,TGTGCCAGCAGTTTAGAGGCTAGCGGGCTCAAAAACATTCAGTACTTC,CASSLEASGLKNIQYF
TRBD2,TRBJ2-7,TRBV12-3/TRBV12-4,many,TGTGCCAGCACCCTGGGAGTAGCGGGAGTCGGCGAGCAGTACTTC,CASTLGVAGVGEQYF
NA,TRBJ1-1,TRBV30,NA,TGTGCCTTCGGGGGGGGGCCCCCTGTGGACACTGAAGCTTTCTTT,CAFGGGPPVDTEAFF
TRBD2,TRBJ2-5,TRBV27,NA,TGTGCCAGCAGTTTAGGGACAAGGGGACTAGCGGGAGGGCCGAAGGAGACCCAGTACTTC,CASSLGTRGLAGGPKETQYF
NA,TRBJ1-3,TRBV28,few,TGTGCCAACAGTTTTGGGGGGAACGGAAACACCATATATTTT,CANSFGGNGNTIYF
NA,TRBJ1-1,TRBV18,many,TGTGCCAGCTCACACGGAGACACTGAAGCTTTCTTT,CASSHGDTEAFF
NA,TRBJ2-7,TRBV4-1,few,TGCGCCAGCAGCCGAAGGCAGGGGAGCTACGAGCAGTACTTC,CASSRRQGSYEQYF
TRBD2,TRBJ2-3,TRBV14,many,TGTGCCAGCAGCCAAGGACTAGCGGGGATCACTAGCACAGATACGCAGTATTTT,CASSQGLAGITSTDTQYF
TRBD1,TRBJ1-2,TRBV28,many,TGTGCCAGCAGTTCCCAGGGGGAAGACTATGGCTACACCTTC,CASSSQGEDYGYTF